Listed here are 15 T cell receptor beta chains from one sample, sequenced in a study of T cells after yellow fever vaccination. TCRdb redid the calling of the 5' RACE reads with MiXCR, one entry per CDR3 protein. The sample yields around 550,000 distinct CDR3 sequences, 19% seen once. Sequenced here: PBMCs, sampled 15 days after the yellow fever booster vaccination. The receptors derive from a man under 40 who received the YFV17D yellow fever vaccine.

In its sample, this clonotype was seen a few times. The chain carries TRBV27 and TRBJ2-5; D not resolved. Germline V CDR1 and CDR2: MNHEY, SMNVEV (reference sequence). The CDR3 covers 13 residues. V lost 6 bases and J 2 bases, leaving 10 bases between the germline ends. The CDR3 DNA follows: TGTGCCAGCAGGCAAAGTGATCAAGAGACCCAGTACTTC. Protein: CASRQSDQETQYF.

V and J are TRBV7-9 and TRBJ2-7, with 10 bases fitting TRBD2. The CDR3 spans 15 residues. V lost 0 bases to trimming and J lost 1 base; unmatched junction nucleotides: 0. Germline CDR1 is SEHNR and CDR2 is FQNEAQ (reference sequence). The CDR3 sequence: CASSLALAGSYEQYF. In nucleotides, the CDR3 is TGTGCCAGCAGCTTAGCACTAGCGGGGTCCTACGAGCAGTACTTC.

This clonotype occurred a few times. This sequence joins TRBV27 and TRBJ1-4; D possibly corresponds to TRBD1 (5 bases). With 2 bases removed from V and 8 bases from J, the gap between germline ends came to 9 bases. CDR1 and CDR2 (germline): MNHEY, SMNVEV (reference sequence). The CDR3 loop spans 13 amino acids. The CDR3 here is CASSLQGEEKLFF. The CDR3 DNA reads TGTGCCAGCAGTTTACAAGGGGAGGAAAAACTGTTTTTT.

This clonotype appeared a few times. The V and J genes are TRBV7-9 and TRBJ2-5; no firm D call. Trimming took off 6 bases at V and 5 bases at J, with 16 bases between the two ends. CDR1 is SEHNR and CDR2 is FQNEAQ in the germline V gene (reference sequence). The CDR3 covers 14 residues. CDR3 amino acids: CASSSPRTPETQYF. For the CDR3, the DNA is TGTGCCAGCAGTTCACCCCGAACCCCGGAGACCCAGTACTTC.

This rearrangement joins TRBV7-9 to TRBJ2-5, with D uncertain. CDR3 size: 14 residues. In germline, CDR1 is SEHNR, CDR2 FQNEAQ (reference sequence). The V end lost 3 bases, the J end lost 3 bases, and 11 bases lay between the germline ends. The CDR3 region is CASSLIGLEETQYF. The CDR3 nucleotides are TGTGCCAGCAGCTTGATAGGTCTCGAAGAGACCCAGTACTTC.

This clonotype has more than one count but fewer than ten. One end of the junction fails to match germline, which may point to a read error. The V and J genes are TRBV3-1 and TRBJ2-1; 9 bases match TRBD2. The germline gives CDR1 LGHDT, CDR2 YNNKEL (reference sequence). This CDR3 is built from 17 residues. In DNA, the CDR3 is TGTGCCAGCTCCCAAGATCTCGGCGGGAGGGCCTATAATGAGCAGTTCTTC. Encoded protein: CASSQDLGGRAYNEQFF.

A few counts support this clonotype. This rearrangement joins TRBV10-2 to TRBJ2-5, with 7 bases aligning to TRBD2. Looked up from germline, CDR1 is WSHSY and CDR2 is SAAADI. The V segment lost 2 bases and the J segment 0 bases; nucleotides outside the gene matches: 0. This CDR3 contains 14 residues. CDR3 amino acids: CASSEGTNQETQYF. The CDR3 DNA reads TGCGCCAGCAGTGAGGGGACTAACCAAGAGACCCAGTACTTC.

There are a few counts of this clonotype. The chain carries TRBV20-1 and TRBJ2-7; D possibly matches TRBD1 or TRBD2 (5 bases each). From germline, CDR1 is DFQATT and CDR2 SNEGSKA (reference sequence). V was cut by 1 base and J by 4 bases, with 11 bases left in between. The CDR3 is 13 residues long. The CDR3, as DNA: TGCAGTGCTAGAGGGGACGAAGAATACGAGCAGTACTTC. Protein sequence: CSARGDEEYEQYF.

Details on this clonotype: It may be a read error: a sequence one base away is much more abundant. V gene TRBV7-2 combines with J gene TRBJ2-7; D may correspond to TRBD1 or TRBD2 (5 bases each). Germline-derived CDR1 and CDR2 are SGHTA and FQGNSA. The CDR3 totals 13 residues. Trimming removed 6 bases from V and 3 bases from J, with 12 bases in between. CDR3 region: CASSSGADYEQYF. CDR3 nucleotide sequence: TGTGCCAGCAGTTCCGGGGCGGACTACGAGCAGTACTTC.

The CDR3 spells CSARRASGKHNEQFF. CDR3 DNA sequence: TGCAGTGCTAGACGCGCTAGCGGGAAGCACAATGAGCAGTTCTTC. This rearrangement joins TRBV20-1 to TRBJ2-1, with 9 bases identical to TRBD2. CDR1 is DFQATT and CDR2 is SNEGSKA in the germline V gene (reference sequence). The CDR3 has 15 amino acids. Unmatched junction bases numbered 7, after V lost 2 bases and J lost 5 bases.

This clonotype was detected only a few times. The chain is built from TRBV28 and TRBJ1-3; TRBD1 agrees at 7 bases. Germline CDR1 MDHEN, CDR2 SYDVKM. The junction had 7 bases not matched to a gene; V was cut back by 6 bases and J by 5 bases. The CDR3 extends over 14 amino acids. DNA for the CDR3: TGTGCCAGCAGCCGGGACAGCAGCAGAAACACCATATATTTT. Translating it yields CASSRDSSRNTIYF.

CDR3 protein: CASSQALTTYEQYF. CDR3 sequence (DNA): TGTGCCAGCAGCCAAGCCCTAACTACTTACGAGCAGTACTTC. The chain carries TRBV3-1 and TRBJ2-7; no reliable D call. The CDR3 length is 14 residues. Germline V gene data show CDR1 as LGHDT and CDR2 as YNNKEL (reference sequence). V was pared by 1 base and J by 4 bases, with 11 bases between.

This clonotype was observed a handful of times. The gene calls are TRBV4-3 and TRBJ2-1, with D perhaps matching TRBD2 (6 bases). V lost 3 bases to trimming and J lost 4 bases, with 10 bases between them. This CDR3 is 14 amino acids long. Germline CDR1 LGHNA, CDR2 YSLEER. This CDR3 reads CASSHLGSYNEQFF. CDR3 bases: TGCGCCAGCAGCCACCTCGGGAGTTACAATGAGCAGTTCTTC.

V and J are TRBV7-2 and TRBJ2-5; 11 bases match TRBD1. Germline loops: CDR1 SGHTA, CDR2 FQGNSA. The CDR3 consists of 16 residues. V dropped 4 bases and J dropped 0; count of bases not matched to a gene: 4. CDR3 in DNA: TGTGCCAGCAGCTACCGGGACAGGGGGTACCAAGAGACCCAGTACTTC. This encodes CASSYRDRGYQETQYF.

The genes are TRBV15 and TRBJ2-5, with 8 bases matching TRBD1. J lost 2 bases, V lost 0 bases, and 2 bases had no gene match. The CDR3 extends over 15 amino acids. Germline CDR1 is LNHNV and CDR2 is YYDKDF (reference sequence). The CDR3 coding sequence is TGTGCCACCAGCAGAGAGGGACAGGATCAAGAGACCCAGTACTTC. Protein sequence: CATSREGQDQETQYF.